The clone carrying this T cell receptor beta chain was picked up many times. Its antigen remains unidentified. The data are from a study of T cells after yellow fever vaccination. Overall study context: SMART-Seq v4 Ultra Low Input handled preparation of low-cell-number fractions. Study results and limitations: On re-exposure, the response was weaker but peaked faster, at day 5 versus 15. Reappearing after the booster were most of the clones from primary vaccination (about 96% CD4, roughly 86% CD8).

Researchers made TCR cDNA using 5'RACE template switching, and this step added a universal primer site and UMIs. MiXCR, applied by TCRdb to the 5' RACE reads, yields one record per CDR3 protein. The data hold 100,000 to 150,000 distinct CDR3 sequences, with under 8.5% observed a single time. Sequencing was performed on CD4+ T cells sorted from PBMCs, taken more than 8 days after the first yellow fever vaccination. This receptor was identified in a man between 18 and 35 years old who received the YFV17D yellow fever vaccine.

The DNA of the CDR3 is TGTGCCAGCGGGCTAGACCAAGAGACCCAGTACTTC. It yields the protein CASGLDQETQYF. The chain employs TRBV12-3 or TRBV12-4 and TRBJ2-5, with D hard to call. V lost 8 bases to trimming and J lost 0 bases, with 7 bases between them. This CDR3 is 12 amino acids long.